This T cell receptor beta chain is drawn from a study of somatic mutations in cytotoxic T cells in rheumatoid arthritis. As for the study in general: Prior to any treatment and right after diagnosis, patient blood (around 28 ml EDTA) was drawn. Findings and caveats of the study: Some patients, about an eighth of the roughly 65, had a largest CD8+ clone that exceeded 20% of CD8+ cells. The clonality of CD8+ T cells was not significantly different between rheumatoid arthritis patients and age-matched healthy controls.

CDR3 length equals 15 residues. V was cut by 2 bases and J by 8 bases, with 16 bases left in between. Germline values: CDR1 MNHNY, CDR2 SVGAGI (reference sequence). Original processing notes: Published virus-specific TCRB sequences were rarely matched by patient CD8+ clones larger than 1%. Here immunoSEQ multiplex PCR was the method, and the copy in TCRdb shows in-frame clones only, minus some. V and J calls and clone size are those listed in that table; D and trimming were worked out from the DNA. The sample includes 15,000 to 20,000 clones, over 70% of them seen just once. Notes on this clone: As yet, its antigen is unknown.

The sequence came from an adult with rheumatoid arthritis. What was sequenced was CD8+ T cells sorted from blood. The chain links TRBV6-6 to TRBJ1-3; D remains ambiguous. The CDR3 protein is CASSYNPDRPDTIYF. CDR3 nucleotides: TGTGCCAGCAGTTACAATCCCGACCGCCCAGACACCATATATTTT.